The subject of this entry is one T cell receptor beta chain. TCRdb used MiXCR to reprocess the RT-PCR reads, holding one entry per CDR3 protein. This table has hundreds of thousands of distinct CDR3 sequences, more than 13% appearing once. CDR1 and CDR2 (germline): SGHAT, FQNNGV. V dropped 1 base and J dropped 1 base, with 10 bases sitting between them. CDR3 length equals 15 residues. The TCR was taken from a female donor in good health, serving as a healthy control. This rearrangement joins TRBV11-2 to TRBJ1-1, with a possible D match to TRBD1 (5 bases). What was sequenced was memory CD4+ T cells from blood. This CDR3 is CASSLGGQPNTEAFF. The CDR3 DNA sequence: TGTGCCAGCAGCTTAGGGGGCCAGCCGAACACTGAAGCTTTCTTT.